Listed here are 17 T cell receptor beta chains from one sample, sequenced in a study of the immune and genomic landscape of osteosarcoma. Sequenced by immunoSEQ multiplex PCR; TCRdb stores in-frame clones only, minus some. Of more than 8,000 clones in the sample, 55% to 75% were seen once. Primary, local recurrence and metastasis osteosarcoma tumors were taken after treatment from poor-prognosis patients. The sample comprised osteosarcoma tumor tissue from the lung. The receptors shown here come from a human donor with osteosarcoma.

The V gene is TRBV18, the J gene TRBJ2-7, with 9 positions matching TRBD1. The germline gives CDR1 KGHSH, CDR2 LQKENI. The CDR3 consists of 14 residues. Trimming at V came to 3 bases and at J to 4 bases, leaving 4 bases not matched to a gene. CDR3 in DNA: TGTGCCAGCTCACCCGGGACAGGGATTTACGAGCAGTACTTC. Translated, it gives CASSPGTGIYEQYF.

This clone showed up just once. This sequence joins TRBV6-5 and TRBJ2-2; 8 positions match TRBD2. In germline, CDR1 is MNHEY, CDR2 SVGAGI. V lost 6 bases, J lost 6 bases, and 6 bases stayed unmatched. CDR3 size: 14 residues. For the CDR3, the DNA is TGTGCCAGCAGCCCCGGGGGGGAAGCCGGGGAGCTGTTTTTT. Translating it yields CASSPGGEAGELFF.

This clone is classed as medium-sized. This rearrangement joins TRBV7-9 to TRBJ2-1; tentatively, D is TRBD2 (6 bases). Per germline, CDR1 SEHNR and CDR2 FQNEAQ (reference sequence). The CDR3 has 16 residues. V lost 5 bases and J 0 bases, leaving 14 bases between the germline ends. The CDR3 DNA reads TGTGCCAGCAGCGGATATAGCGGTAGCTCCTACAATGAGCAGTTCTTC. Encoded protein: CASSGYSGSSYNEQFF. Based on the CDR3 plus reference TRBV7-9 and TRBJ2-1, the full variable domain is DTGVSQNPRHKITKRGQNVTFRCDPISEHNRLYWYRQTLGQGPEFLTYFQNEAQLEKSRLLSDRFSAERPKGSFSTLEIQRTEQGDSAMYLCASSGYSGSSYNEQFFGPGTRLTVL.

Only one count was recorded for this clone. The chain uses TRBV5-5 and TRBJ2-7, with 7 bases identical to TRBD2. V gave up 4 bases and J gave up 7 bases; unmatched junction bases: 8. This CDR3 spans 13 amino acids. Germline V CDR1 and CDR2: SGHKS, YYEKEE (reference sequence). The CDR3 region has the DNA TGTGCCAGCAGCCCGACTAGCCCTACGGAGCAGTACTTC. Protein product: CASSPTSPTEQYF.

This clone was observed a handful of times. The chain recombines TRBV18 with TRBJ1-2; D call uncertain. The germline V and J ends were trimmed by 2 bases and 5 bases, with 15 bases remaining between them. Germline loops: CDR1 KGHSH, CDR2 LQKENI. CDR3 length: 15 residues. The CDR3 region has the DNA TGTGCCAGCTCACCATCCTCTGGAGATTGGTATGGCTACACCTTC. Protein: CASSPSSGDWYGYTF.

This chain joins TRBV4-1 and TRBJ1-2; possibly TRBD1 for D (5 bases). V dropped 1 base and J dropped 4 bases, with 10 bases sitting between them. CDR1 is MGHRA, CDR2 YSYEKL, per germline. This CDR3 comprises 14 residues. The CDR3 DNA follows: TGCGCCAGCAGCCAAGGGGGGGGAAGCTATGGCTACACCTTC. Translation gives CASSQGGGSYGYTF.

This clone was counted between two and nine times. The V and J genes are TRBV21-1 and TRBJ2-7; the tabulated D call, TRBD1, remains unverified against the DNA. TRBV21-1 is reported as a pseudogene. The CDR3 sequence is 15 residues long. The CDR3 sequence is CASSKVDRISYEQYF. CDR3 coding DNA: TGTGCCAGCAGCAAAGTAGACAGGATCTCCTACGAGCAGTACTTC.

The CDR3 DNA sequence: TGTGCCAGCTCCCGAGGGATCAGGGGGCCAGAGACCCAGTACTTC. Translation gives CASSRGIRGPETQYF. J is TRBJ2-5 and V is TRBV18; 8 bases are shared with TRBD1. V lost 6 bases and J lost 4; bases outside the gene matches: 10. The length of the CDR3 is 15 residues. Germline CDR1 and CDR2: KGHSH and LQKENI.

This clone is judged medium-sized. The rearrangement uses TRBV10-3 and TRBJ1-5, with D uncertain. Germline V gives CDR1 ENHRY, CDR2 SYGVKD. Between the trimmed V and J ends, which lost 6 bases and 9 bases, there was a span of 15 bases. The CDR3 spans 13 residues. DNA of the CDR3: TGTGCCATCAGCGGGGATCAAGGGTGGCCCCAGCATTTT. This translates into CAISGDQGWPQHF.

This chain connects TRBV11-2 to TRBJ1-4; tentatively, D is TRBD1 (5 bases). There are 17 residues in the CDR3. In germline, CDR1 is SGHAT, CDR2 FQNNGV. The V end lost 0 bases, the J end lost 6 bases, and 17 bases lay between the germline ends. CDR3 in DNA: TGTGCCAGCAGCTTAGATTCATTTGGGGGGGGAGATGAAAAACTGTTTTTT. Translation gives CASSLDSFGGGDEKLFF.

CDR3 region: CACPGQGRGPLHF. The DNA of the CDR3 is TGTGCCTGCCCGGGACAGGGTCGGGGACCCCTCCACTTT. The chain uses TRBV30 and TRBJ1-6; 9 bases line up with TRBD1. Germline CDR1 GTSNPN, CDR2 SVGIG (reference sequence). The CDR3 runs 13 residues. Trimming took 6 bases from V and 12 from J; bases not matched to a gene: 9.

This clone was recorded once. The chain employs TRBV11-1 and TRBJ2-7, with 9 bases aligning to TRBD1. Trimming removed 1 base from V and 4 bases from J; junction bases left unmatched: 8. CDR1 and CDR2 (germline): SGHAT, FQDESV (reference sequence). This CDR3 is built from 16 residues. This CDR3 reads CASSLDGTGRNYEQYF. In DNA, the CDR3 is TGTGCCAGCAGCTTAGATGGGACAGGGAGGAATTACGAGCAGTACTTC.

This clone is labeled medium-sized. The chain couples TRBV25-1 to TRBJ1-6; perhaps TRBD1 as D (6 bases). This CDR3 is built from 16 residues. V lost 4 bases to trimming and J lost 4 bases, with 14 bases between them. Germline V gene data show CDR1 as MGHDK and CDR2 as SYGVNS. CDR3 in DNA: TGTGCCAGCAGTGGGTGGGGGGCTTTATATAATTCACCCCTCCACTTT. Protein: CASSGWGALYNSPLHF.

This chain's CDR3 is CSVWEPRTDTQYF. The CDR3 nucleotides read TGCAGCGTTTGGGAACCCCGCACAGATACGCAGTATTTT. This sequence joins TRBV29-1 and TRBJ2-3, with D hard to call. CDR1 SQVTM and CDR2 ANQGSEA come from the germline V gene. The CDR3 covers 13 residues. Trimming removed 5 bases from V and 1 base from J, with 10 bases in between.

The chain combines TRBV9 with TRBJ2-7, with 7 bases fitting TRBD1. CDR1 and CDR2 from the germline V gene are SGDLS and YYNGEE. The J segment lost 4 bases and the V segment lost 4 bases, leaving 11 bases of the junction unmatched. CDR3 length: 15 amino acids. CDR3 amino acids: CASSPLQGPGYEQYF. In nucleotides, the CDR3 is TGTGCCAGCAGCCCACTACAGGGGCCGGGGTACGAGCAGTACTTC.

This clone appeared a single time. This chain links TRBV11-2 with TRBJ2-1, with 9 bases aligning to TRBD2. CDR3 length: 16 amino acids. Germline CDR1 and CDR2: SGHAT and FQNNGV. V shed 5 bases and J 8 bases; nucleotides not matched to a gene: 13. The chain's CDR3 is CASSHRGLAGIDEQFF. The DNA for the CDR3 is TGTGCCAGCAGCCATCGGGGGCTAGCGGGAATCGATGAGCAGTTCTTC.

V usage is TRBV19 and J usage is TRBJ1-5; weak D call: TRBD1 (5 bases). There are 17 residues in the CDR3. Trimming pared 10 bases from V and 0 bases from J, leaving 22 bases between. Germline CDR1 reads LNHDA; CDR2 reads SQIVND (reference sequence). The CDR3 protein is CATSHGARGRSNQPQHF. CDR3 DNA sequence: TGTGCCACCAGTCATGGGGCAAGGGGTCGTAGCAATCAGCCCCAGCATTTT. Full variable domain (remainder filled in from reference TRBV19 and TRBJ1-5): DGGITQSPKYLFRKEGQNVTLSCEQNLNHDAMYWYRQDPGQGLRLIYYSQIVNDFQKGDIAEGYSVSREKKESFPLTVTSAQKNPTAFYLCATSHGARGRSNQPQHFGDGTRLSIL.